These T cell receptor beta chains were read from a single sample in a study of blood T cell repertoires in COVID-19. Sequencing was performed with immunoSEQ multiplex PCR; in TCRdb, only in-frame clones are kept and a portion is missing. Of about 260,000 clones listed, approximately 84% were seen once; the top ten hold approximately 1.9%. Sequences were obtained from peripheral blood. The origin of the receptors is a woman aged 80 or over with acute or convalescent COVID-19. The CDR3 runs from the conserved cysteine through the conserved F or W. The D gene is left open where the match is weak. Clone sizes are given selectively: once, few, many, or a class where the clone is expanded.

TRBJ2-2,.,TRBV14,once,CASSAYGRGSTGELFF,TGTGCCAGCAGCGCTTATGGGCGGGGCAGTACCGGGGAGCTGTTTTTT
TRBJ2-7,.,TRBV7-2,.,CASSLQGGPRSYEQYF,TGTGCCAGCAGCTTGCAGGGGGGCCCCCGGTCCTACGAGCAGTACTTC
TRBJ2-1,.,TRBV19,once,CASSSAGGKNEQFF,TGTGCCAGTAGCTCCGCAGGGGGGAAGAATGAGCAGTTCTTC
TRBJ1-2,TRBD1,TRBV2,.,CASSTGEVYGYTF,TGTGCCAGCTCTACAGGGGAGGTCTATGGCTACACCTTC
TRBJ1-1,.,TRBV11-2,once,CASSFRGKNTEAFF,TGTGCCAGCAGCTTCAGGGGTAAGAACACTGAAGCTTTCTTT
TRBJ1-3,TRBD1,TRBV19,once,CASSPWDSSGNTIYF,TGTGCCAGTAGTCCTTGGGACAGCTCTGGAAACACCATATATTTT
TRBJ1-5,.,TRBV2,.,CASNWVTGQPQHF,TGTGCCAGCAATTGGGTGACTGGACAGCCCCAGCATTTT
TRBJ2-7,TRBD1,TRBV18,.,CASSPGGTGGYEQYF,TGTGCCAGCTCACCAGGGGGGACAGGGGGTTACGAGCAGTACTTC
TRBJ1-2,TRBD1,TRBV5-1,.,CASSLSMGQGGGYTF,TGCGCCAGCAGCTTGTCAATGGGACAGGGCGGTGGCTACACCTTC
TRBJ2-7,.,TRBV3-1/TRBV3-2,.,CASSQVAGNEQYF,TGTGCCAGCAGCCAAGTGGCGGGGAACGAGCAGTACTTC
TRBJ1-2,.,TRBV30,.,CAWRGLGYSYGYTF,TGTGCCTGGAGGGGGCTGGGGTATTCCTATGGCTACACCTTC
TRBJ2-5,.,TRBV12-3/TRBV12-4,.,CASSLTGVKTQYF,TGTGCCAGCAGTTTGACGGGGGTGAAGACCCAGTACTTC
TRBJ1-4,.,TRBV6-5,.,CASSSRSLGDEKLFF,TGTGCCAGCAGTTCCCGATCTTTAGGGGATGAAAAACTGTTTTTT
TRBJ1-2,.,TRBV11-2,.,CASSQTVNYGYTF,TGTGCCAGCAGCCAGACAGTTAACTATGGCTACACCTTC
TRBJ1-2,.,TRBV19,.,CASSIANTGYGYTF,TGTGCCAGTAGTATCGCAAACACAGGCTATGGCTACACCTTC
TRBJ1-1,.,TRBV4-2,.,CASSQTGWTEAFF,TGTGCCAGCAGCCAAACAGGGTGGACTGAAGCTTTCTTT
TRBJ1-4,TRBD1,TRBV3-1/TRBV3-2,.,CASKGDRVNEKLFF,TGTGCCAGCAAGGGAGACAGGGTCAATGAAAAACTGTTTTTT
TRBJ1-6,.,TRBV12-5,once,CASGMGHANSPLHF,TGTGCTAGTGGCATGGGACACGCAAATTCACCCCTCCACTTT
TRBJ1-2,.,TRBV12-3/TRBV12-4,.,CASRGNSAYGYTF,TGTGCCAGTAGGGGGAATTCGGCCTATGGCTACACCTTC
TRBJ2-7,.,TRBV5-1,.,CASSLQPSNYEQYF,TGCGCCAGCAGCTTGCAACCAAGCAACTACGAGCAGTACTTC
TRBJ1-5,.,TRBV19,.,CASSKQGFNQPQHF,TGTGCCAGTAGTAAACAGGGTTTCAATCAGCCCCAGCATTTT
TRBJ1-4,TRBD1,TRBV7-2,.,CASSLGGQGKKKLFF,TGTGCCAGCAGCTTAGGAGGACAGGGAAAGAAGAAACTGTTTTTT
TRBJ1-2,TRBD1,TRBV6-5,.,CASSQNRGSDYGYTF,TGTGCCAGCAGTCAAAACAGGGGGTCGGACTATGGCTACACCTTC
TRBJ2-7,.,TRBV18,.,CASSPLRAHSGGAEQYF,TGTGCCAGCTCACCACTTCGCGCACACTCCGGTGGGGCCGAGCAGTACTTC
TRBJ1-5,TRBD1,TRBV7-6,few,CASSTAGTGIQPQHF,TGTGCCAGCAGCACCGCCGGGACAGGGATTCAGCCCCAGCATTTT
TRBJ2-5,TRBD1,TRBV3-1/TRBV3-2,once,CASSPLTGVYETQYF,TGTGCCAGCAGCCCCCTGACAGGGGTCTACGAGACCCAGTACTTC
TRBJ2-7,.,TRBV7-8,.,CASSLVERSSYEQYF,TGTGCCAGCAGCTTAGTTGAGAGAAGCTCCTACGAGCAGTACTTC
TRBJ1-3,.,TRBV3-1/TRBV3-2,many,CASSQESGFGNTIYF,TGTGCCAGCAGCCAAGAGTCGGGGTTCGGAAACACCATATATTTT
TRBJ1-2,.,TRBV7-9,.,CASSLGTALYGGYTF,TGTGCCAGCAGCTTAGGGACAGCGCTCTACGGCGGCTACACCTTC
TRBJ1-1,TRBD1,TRBV28,.,CASRSYRQGNTEAFF,TGTGCCAGCAGATCTTACCGACAGGGGAACACTGAAGCTTTCTTT
TRBJ2-7,.,TRBV9,.,CASSVEPGSSYEQYF,TGTGCCAGCAGCGTAGAACCCGGTAGCTCCTACGAGCAGTACTTC
TRBJ1-1,TRBD1,TRBV29-1,.,CSVSRDRNTEAFF,TGCAGCGTCAGCCGGGACAGGAACACTGAAGCTTTCTTT
TRBJ1-1,.,TRBV5-1,.,CASTIGEGRTEAFF,TGCGCCAGCACCATAGGTGAAGGGAGGACTGAAGCTTTCTTT
TRBJ2-7,TRBD1,TRBV5-1,.,CASSLHSQGGGYEQYF,TGCGCCAGCAGCTTGCATTCACAGGGGGGCGGGTACGAGCAGTACTTC
TRBJ2-1,TRBD2,TRBV19,.,CASGPSGRGSYNEQFF,TGTGCCAGTGGGCCTAGCGGGAGGGGATCCTACAATGAGCAGTTCTTC
TRBJ2-5,TRBD2,TRBV4-3,.,CASSPGLEETQYF,TGCGCCAGCAGCCCCGGACTAGAAGAGACCCAGTACTTC
TRBJ2-7,.,TRBV28,.,CASSQGEQYF,TGTGCCAGCAGTCAGGGCGAGCAGTACTTC
TRBJ2-3,.,TRBV4-3,.,CASSQTHTSTDTQYF,TGCGCCAGCAGCCAAACTCATACTAGCACAGATACGCAGTATTTT
TRBJ1-3,.,TRBV3-1/TRBV3-2,.,CASSQARGSGNTIYF,TGTGCCAGCAGCCAAGCCCGCGGCTCTGGAAACACCATATATTTT
TRBJ1-2,.,TRBV9,few,CASTLEGGANYGYTF,TGTGCCAGCACCCTGGAGGGGGGGGCAAACTATGGCTACACCTTC
TRBJ2-5,TRBD1,TRBV9,once,CASSATGAETQYF,TGTGCCAGCAGCGCCACAGGGGCAGAGACCCAGTACTTC